This is a list of T cell receptor beta chains from one sample in a study of OX40 agonist ivuxolimab in advanced cancers. Using immunoSEQ multiplex PCR, the repertoire was profiled, and TCRdb retains in-frame clones only, with some absent. The data show around 6,300 clones, with around three quarters seen just once and about a fifth held by the top ten. This material consisted of CD4+ or CD8+ T cells sorted from blood, taken in a trial of the OX40 agonist ivuxolimab. The source is an adult with an advanced solid tumor such as melanoma, head and neck, liver or kidney cancer. CDR3s include the opening cysteine and the closing phenylalanine or tryptophan. The D gene is left open where the match is weak. The size of a clone is reported for some rows only, either as once, few or many, or as a class for expanded clones.

>TRBD2|NA|TRBJ2-7|TRBV7-9
TGTGCCAGCACCCTCAGCGGGGACTACGAGCAGTACTTC
CASTLSGDYEQYF
>NA|NA|TRBJ1-2|TRBV9
TGTGCCAGCAGCGTAGAGGGGGGCTGGTATGGCTACACCTTC
CASSVEGGWYGYTF
>TRBD1|NA|TRBJ1-2|TRBV7-9
TGTGCCAGCAGCGGGGGGGACAGAAACTATGGCTACACCTTC
CASSGGDRNYGYTF
>NA|NA|TRBJ1-2|TRBV7-2
TGTGCCAGCAGCTTAACCAACTATGGCTACACCTTC
CASSLTNYGYTF
>TRBD1|NA|TRBJ1-6|TRBV27
TGTGCCAGCAGTTTAGGACAGGGGGCTGGTTCACCCCTCCACTTT
CASSLGQGAGSPLHF
>NA|NA|TRBJ1-2|TRBV30
TGTGCCTCGAAGGGGGGTGGTAACTATGGCCACACCTTC
CASKGGGNYGHTF
>NA|NA|TRBJ1-5|TRBV7-6
TGTGCCAGCAGCCCCCTTCCGGGAACTGGGCAGCCCCAGCATTTT
CASSPLPGTGQPQHF
>NA|NA|TRBJ1-5|TRBV6-1
TGTGCCAGCAGTTCGAGCTGGACCGTTAATCAGCCCCAGCATTTT
CASSSSWTVNQPQHF
>TRBD2|NA|TRBJ2-7|TRBV7-2
TGTGCCAGCAGCCCGCCGACACTAGCGGGGGTCGACGAGCAGTACTTC
CASSPPTLAGVDEQYF
>NA|NA|TRBJ2-5|TRBV11-2
TGTGCCAGCAGCTTAGCTACAGGGACGGAGACCCAGTACTTC
CASSLATGTETQYF
>NA|NA|TRBJ1-5|TRBV5-1
TGCGCCAGCAGCTCAACACGGAACCTATATAGCAATCAGCCCCAGCATTTT
CASSSTRNLYSNQPQHF
>NA|NA|TRBJ1-3|TRBV7-9
TGTGCCAGCAGCTTACTCGGGGGAAGTCTTATTGTAGGTGGAAACACCATATATTTT
CASSLLGGSLIVGGNTIYF
>NA|NA|TRBJ2-6|TRBV11-2
TGTGCCAGCAGCTCCCACGACAGGTCGCACTCTGGGGCCAACGTCCTGACTTTC
CASSSHDRSHSGANVLTF
>NA|NA|TRBJ1-6|TRBV2
TGTGCCAGCAGGGGGACATATAATTCACCCCTCCACTTT
CASRGTYNSPLHF
>NA|once|TRBJ1-2|TRBV2
TGTGCCAGCAGTCCGCAGGGGCTCAGAAGAGACACCTTC
CASSPQGLRRDTF
>TRBD2|NA|TRBJ2-3|TRBV10-3
TGTGCCATCAGACTAGCGGGGGTCCTGGATACGCAGTATTTT
CAIRLAGVLDTQYF
>NA|once|TRBJ2-5|TRBV29-1
TGCAGCGTTGAAGATCAAGGCCGGTGGCGAGAGACCCAGTACTTC
CSVEDQGRWRETQYF
>TRBD1|NA|TRBJ2-7|TRBV23-1
TGCGCCAGCAGTCAAATGCGGAGCCCGACGGTACAGGGGGCGGGCAGGTACGAGCAGTACTTC
CASSQMRSPTVQGAGRYEQYF
>NA|hyperexpanded|TRBJ1-5|TRBV5-1
TGCGCCAGCAGCTTGGATCTCCACGGACAGCCCCAGCATTTT
CASSLDLHGQPQHF
>NA|NA|TRBJ2-2|TRBV6-5
TGTGCCAGCACCCGAAGCTATGAGGTCGGGGAGCTGTTTTTT
CASTRSYEVGELFF
>NA|once|TRBJ2-1|TRBV10-3
TGTGCCATCAGTGACGTGGGGACGAGCTCCTACAATGAGCAGTTCTTC
CAISDVGTSSYNEQFF
>NA|NA|TRBJ1-1|TRBV6-1
TGTGCCAGCGGCCGAGGGGTAGGGGAGAACACTGAAGCTTTCTTT
CASGRGVGENTEAFF
>NA|few|TRBJ2-2|TRBV14
TGTGCCAGCAGCCAAGTCGGGACACTCTCCGGGGAGCTGTTTTTT
CASSQVGTLSGELFF
>NA|NA|TRBJ1-2|TRBV2
TGTGCCAGCATAGAAAGAAGGGACGGCTACACCTTC
CASIERRDGYTF
>NA|NA|TRBJ1-3|TRBV6-5
TGTGCCAGCAGTTACGAGGGGAACACCATATATTTT
CASSYEGNTIYF
>NA|NA|TRBJ1-5|TRBV9
TGTGTCAGCAGCGTAGACGGGGGCCATCAGCCCCAGCATTTT
CVSSVDGGHQPQHF